There are a few counts of the clone carrying this TCR beta chain. This CDR3 spans 15 amino acids. With 6 bases clipped from V and 6 bases from J, the junction kept 9 bases outside the gene matches. These data come from a study of early T cells in non-severe SARS-CoV-2 infection. Study information: Bulk RNA taken from unsorted whole blood was sequenced, leaving chains unpaired.

Unique molecular identifiers were affixed to single, distinct cDNA molecules. TCRdb re-derived calls from the 5' RACE reads in MiXCR, one entry per CDR3 protein. The repertoire holds 80,000 to 95,000 distinct CDR3 sequences, with about 14% as singletons. The chain couples TRBV12-3 or TRBV12-4 to TRBJ1-4; 8 positions agree with TRBD1. The sequencing sample was made of whole blood. The clonotype originates from an adult who was a healthcare worker with PCR-confirmed SARS-CoV-2 infection or an uninfected control (not recorded which). The CDR3 DNA reads TGTGCCAGCAGGACGTGGTTGACAGGGGATGAAAAACTGTTTTTT. Encoded protein: CASRTWLTGDEKLFF.